A single T cell receptor (beta chain) is shown here with its context. This sample was taken from a study of tumor-infiltrating lymphocytes in oesophageal squamous cell carcinoma. TCRdb analysed the PCR reads with MiXCR anew, one entry per CDR3 protein. The table has about 15,000 distinct CDR3 sequences, approximately 54% seen once. The CDR3 consists of 13 residues. Sequenced: esophageal tumor tissue. The J gene is TRBJ2-6, the V gene TRBV12-3 or TRBV12-4; D is possibly TRBD2 (7 bases). The DNA matches TRBJ2-7 better at its end, which makes the J call doubtful. This TCR came from a female donor with esophageal squamous cell carcinoma. DNA of the CDR3: TGTGCCAGCAGTCAGGGGACTATATACGAGCAGTACTTC. It encodes CASSQGTIYEQYF.